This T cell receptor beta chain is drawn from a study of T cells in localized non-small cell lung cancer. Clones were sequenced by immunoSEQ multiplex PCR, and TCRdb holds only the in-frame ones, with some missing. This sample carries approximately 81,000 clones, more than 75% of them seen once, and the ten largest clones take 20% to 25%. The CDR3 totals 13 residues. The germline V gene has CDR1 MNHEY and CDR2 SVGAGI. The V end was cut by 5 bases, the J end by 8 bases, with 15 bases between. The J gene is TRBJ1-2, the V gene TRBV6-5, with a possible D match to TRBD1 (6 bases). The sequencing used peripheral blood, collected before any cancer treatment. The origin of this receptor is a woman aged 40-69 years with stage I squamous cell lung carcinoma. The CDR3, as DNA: TGTGCCAGCAGTCTTCGGGGGCTGCAGGGCTACACCTTC. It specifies CASSLRGLQGYTF.